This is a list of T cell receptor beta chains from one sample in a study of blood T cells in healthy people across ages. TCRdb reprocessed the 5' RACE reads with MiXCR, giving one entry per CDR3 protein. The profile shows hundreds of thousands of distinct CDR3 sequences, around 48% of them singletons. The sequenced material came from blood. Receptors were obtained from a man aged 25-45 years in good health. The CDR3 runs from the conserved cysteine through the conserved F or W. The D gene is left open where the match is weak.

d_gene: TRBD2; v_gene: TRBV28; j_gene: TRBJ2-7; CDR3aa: CTSGGSSYEQYF
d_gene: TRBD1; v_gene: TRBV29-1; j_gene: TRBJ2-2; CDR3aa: CSVEDRVRTGELFF
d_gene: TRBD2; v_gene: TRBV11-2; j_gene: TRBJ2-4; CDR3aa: CASSLDRLAGHTIAKNIQYF
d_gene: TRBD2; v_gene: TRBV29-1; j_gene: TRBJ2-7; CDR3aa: CSVEGTSGLEQYF
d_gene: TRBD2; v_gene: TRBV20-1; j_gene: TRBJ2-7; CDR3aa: CSARDRGASGNSYNEQYF
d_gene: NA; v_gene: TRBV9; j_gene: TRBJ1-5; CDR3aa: CASNGGIINQPQHF
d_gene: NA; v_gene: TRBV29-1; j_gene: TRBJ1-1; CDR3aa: CSVTGRGMNTEAFF
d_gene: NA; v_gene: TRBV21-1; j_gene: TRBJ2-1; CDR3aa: CASSKGGRLLDPRQFF
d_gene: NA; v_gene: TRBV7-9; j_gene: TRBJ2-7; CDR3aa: CASSLRESYEQYF
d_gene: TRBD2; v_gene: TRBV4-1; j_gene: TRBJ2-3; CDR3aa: CASSQGTSGSTDTQYF
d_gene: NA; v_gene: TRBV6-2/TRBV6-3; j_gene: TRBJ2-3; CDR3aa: CASSYRTGARDTQYF
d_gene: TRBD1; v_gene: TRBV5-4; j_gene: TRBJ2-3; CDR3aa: CASSWTGYTDTQYF
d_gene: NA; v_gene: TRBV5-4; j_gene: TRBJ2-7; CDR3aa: CASSSWDTTYEQYF
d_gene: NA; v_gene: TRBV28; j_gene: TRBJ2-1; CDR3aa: CASSTPGGTSYNEQFF
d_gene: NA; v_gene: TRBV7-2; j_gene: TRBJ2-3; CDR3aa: CASSLDTSTDMQYF
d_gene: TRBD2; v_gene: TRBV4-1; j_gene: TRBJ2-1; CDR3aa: CASTPRVSGGAHEQFF
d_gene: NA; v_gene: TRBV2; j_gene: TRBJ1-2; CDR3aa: CASSATELGYTF
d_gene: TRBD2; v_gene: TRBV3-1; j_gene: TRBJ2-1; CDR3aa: CASSHRRGEQFF
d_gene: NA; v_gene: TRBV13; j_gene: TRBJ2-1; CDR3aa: CASSPPVGNEQFF
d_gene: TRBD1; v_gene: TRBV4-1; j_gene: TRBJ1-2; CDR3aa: CASSQGVLGFATGDGYTF